This T cell receptor (beta chain) was obtained from a study of blood T cell repertoires in COVID-19. Study as a whole: Specimens from acute and convalescent COVID-19 originated in the United States, Italy and Spain. The cDNA or gDNA used as material had been derived from T cells, B-cell-depleted T cells, or PBMCs.

Per the original data handling: For nucleated cells, counts were estimated from reference gene primer amplification. Sequencing used immunoSEQ multiplex PCR; TCRdb keeps in-frame clones, though not all of them. That table is the source of V, J and clone size, and D and trimming were worked out from the DNA. The sample lists fewer than 250,000 clones, around 82% occurring once. V was pared by 1 base and J by 4 bases, with 16 bases between. CDR3 size: 16 residues. The V gene's germline CDR1 is MGHDK and CDR2 SYGVNS. This TCR was recovered from a woman in her 50s with acute or convalescent COVID-19. V and J are TRBV25-1 and TRBJ2-5; D is perhaps TRBD2 (6 bases). The sequencing sample was made of peripheral blood. The CDR3 bases are TGTGCCAGCAGTGAATTCCGGAACGGGAGCCCAGAGACCCAGTACTTC. Its translation is CASSEFRNGSPETQYF.